This TCR beta chain was documented in a study of T-cell reconstitution after alpha-beta-depleted transplantation in children (dated by TCRdb to 2015 to 2016). The study in broad terms: Using TCR repertoire profiling, the study followed T-cell immune reconstitution in a quantitative way in children after TCRalphabeta/CD19-depleted allogeneic hematopoietic cell transplantation.

This sample's treatment or condition label indicates: allogeneic hematopoietic cell transplantation with graft depleted of TCRalphabeta T cells and CD19 B cells. TCRalphabeta/CD19-depleted allogeneic hematopoietic cell grafts were given to the transplant recipients, all of whom were children. This clonotype was observed at least ten times. What antigen it recognizes has not been identified. The record has no base qualities; no much larger clone is one base away. Overall results and qualifications from the work: In some patients, the high TCRbeta diversity seen at day 60 was put down to recipient T cells and intrathymic progenitors that had survived conditioning. The frequencies of hyperexpanded clones fell over the following months, and after one year, T-cell counts and TCRbeta diversity were mostly attributed to newly produced T cells. About two months after transplant, the apparently early recovery of alphabetaT-cell counts reportedly depended on just several hundred clones that had expanded rapidly and came from non-depleted graft cells.

The receptor library was made with PCR. Sequencing used an Illumina HiSeq 2500. TCR library preparation used molecular barcoding, with unique molecular identifiers applied to normalize quantification of the TCRbeta repertoire. TCRdb reworked the public reads: Q25 trimming with fastp, MiXCR clone assembly, productive beta chains retained. Rows with a matching CDR3 protein are joined into one entry that keeps the most common DNA and genes. The sample has around 440,000 distinct CDR3 sequences on record, more than 9% of them singletons. The top ten constitute around 2.2% of the sample. Via the germline V gene, CDR1 is SGHRS and CDR2 YFSETQ. From its cysteine to its phenylalanine, the CDR3 spans 15 amino acids. Only the CDR3 portion is preserved as DNA: 45 bases, with reading frame beginning at the first base. Relative to germline, V is missing 6 bases and J is missing 5 bases, with 11 bases of the junction outside any gene match.

This sequence uses TRBV5-1 and TRBJ2-3; 8 central bases correspond to TRBD2. The sample in question was PBMCs, obtained before TCRalphabeta/CD19-depleted stem cell transplant. The clonotype comes from a child aged 2-9 years with inherited bone marrow failure, due to receive a stem cell transplant. The CDR3 in this case is CASTAAGGLRDTQYF. The DNA is TGCGCCAGCACGGCGGCGGGGGGACTACGAGATACGCAGTATTTT.